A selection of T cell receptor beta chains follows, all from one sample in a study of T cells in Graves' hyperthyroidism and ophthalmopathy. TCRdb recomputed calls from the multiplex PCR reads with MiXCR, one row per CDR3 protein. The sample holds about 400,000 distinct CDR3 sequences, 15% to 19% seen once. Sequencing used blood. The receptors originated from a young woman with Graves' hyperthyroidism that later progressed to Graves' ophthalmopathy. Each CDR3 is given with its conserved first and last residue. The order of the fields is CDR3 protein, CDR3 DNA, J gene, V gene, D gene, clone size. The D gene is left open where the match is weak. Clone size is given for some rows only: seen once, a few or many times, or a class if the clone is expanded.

CASSQGGGYGYTF,TGTGCCAGCAGCCAAGGGGGGGGCTATGGCTACACCTTC,TRBJ1-2,TRBV3-1,NA,many
CASSIGTPNTEAFF,TGTGCCAGTAGTATCGGGACGCCGAACACTGAAGCTTTCTTT,TRBJ1-1,TRBV19,NA,few
CAWSVSPPAAVRDEQFF,TGTGCCTGGAGTGTTTCCCCTCCAGCGGCAGTACGGGATGAGCAGTTCTTC,TRBJ2-1,TRBV30,NA,many
CASRSGAGSYSYEQYF,TGTGCCAGCAGGAGTGGGGCGGGATCATATAGCTACGAGCAGTACTTC,TRBJ2-7,TRBV28,NA,NA
CASSWGHLVGQETQYF,TGTGCCAGCAGTTGGGGACATTTGGTGGGCCAAGAGACCCAGTACTTC,TRBJ2-5,TRBV6-2/TRBV6-3,NA,few
CASSPVGAGADYEQYF,TGTGCCAGCAGTCCCGTAGGGGCAGGGGCCGACTACGAGCAGTACTTC,TRBJ2-7,TRBV28,NA,many
CASSFPGRPSYEQYF,TGCGCCAGCAGCTTCCCTGGGAGGCCCTCCTACGAGCAGTACTTC,TRBJ2-7,TRBV5-1,NA,NA
CASSGRTAWGTEAFF,TGTGCCAGCAGTGGTCGGACAGCCTGGGGCACTGAAGCTTTCTTT,TRBJ1-1,TRBV6-1,NA,many
CSARQGSYHNEQFF,TGCAGTGCCCGACAGGGGTCATACCACAATGAGCAGTTCTTC,TRBJ2-1,TRBV20-1,TRBD1,many
CASSYSSAVNTEAFF,TGTGCCAGCAGTTACTCGAGCGCGGTGAACACTGAAGCTTTCTTT,TRBJ1-1,TRBV6-5,NA,many
CASSSIGPSTDTQYF,TGTGCCAGCAGTTCGATAGGCCCAAGCACAGATACGCAGTATTTT,TRBJ2-3,TRBV7-2,NA,many
CASGGQLNEKLFF,TGTGCTAGTGGGGGACAGTTAAATGAAAAACTGTTTTTT,TRBJ1-4,TRBV12-5,TRBD1,many
CASSLGTPSTGELFF,TGTGCCAGTAGTCTAGGGACTCCTAGCACCGGGGAGCTGTTTTTT,TRBJ2-2,TRBV19,NA,NA
CASSPPQGGTEAFF,TGTGCCAGCTCACCACCGCAGGGAGGCACTGAAGCTTTCTTT,TRBJ1-1,TRBV18,NA,many
CASSPLAAGLSRNEQFF,TGTGCCAGCAGCCCACTCGCCGCAGGGCTCAGTAGGAATGAGCAGTTCTTC,TRBJ2-1,TRBV27,NA,many
CASSPPPWNTLRAKNIQYF,TGTGCCAGCAGCCCCCCTCCGTGGAACACACTACGGGCCAAAAACATTCAGTACTTC,TRBJ2-4,TRBV3-1,NA,NA
CSARAAGRGSTDTQYF,TGCAGTGCTAGAGCTGCGGGGCGGGGGAGCACAGATACGCAGTATTTT,TRBJ2-3,TRBV20-1,TRBD2,many
CAWSAFGWGGYTF,TGTGCCTGGAGTGCGTTCGGATGGGGCGGCTACACCTTC,TRBJ1-2,TRBV30,NA,many
CASSHAYDYTF,TGTGCCAGCAGCCATGCCTATGATTACACCTTC,TRBJ1-2,TRBV14,NA,few
CASSHASPIRSYNEQFF,TGTGCCAGCAGTCACGCCTCTCCGATCCGCTCCTACAATGAGCAGTTCTTC,TRBJ2-1,TRBV27,NA,many
CASSHYPSARDEQYF,TGTGCCAGCAGCCACTATCCTAGCGCCCGGGACGAGCAGTACTTC,TRBJ2-7,TRBV3-1,NA,few
CASSQSGREHEQFF,TGTGCCAGCAGCCAGAGCGGGAGGGAGCATGAGCAGTTCTTC,TRBJ2-1,TRBV7-9,TRBD2,many
CASSSLRDNNEQFF,TGTGCCAGCAGCTCCCTCCGCGACAATAATGAGCAGTTCTTC,TRBJ2-1,TRBV7-9,NA,many
CASSTGTGALYEQYF,TGTGCCAGCAGTACCGGGACAGGCGCCCTCTACGAGCAGTACTTC,TRBJ2-7,TRBV5-6,TRBD1,NA
CASSQGISYEQYF,TGCGCCAGCTCCCAGGGCATTTCCTACGAGCAGTACTTC,TRBJ2-7,TRBV10-1,NA,many